This entry lists 5 T cell receptor beta chains sequenced from one sample in a study of cytomegalovirus exposure and HLA in healthy donors. Both 60 Vbeta primers and 13 Jbeta primers went into the PCR. Profiling relied on immunoSEQ multiplex PCR, and the TCRdb table lists in-frame clones only, not all of them. This sample's clone table lists 150,000 to 200,000 clones. The sequenced material came from PBMCs. These TCRs come from a woman younger than 30 in good health and CMV-seropositive.

The V gene is TRBV7-9, the J gene TRBJ1-1; perhaps TRBD1 as D (5 bases). The CDR3 spans 12 residues. V lost 5 bases and J lost 3, with 7 bases in between. Germline CDR1 SEHNR, CDR2 FQNEAQ (reference sequence). This chain's CDR3 is CASSRGYTEAFF. In DNA, the CDR3 is TGTGCCAGCAGCCGGGGGTACACTGAAGCTTTCTTT.

The V and J genes are TRBV5-5 and TRBJ2-3; TRBD1 aligns across 11 bases. Germline V gives CDR1 SGHKS, CDR2 YYEKEE (reference sequence). The CDR3 contains 16 residues. With 4 bases clipped from V and 4 bases from J, the junction kept 8 bases outside the gene matches. The CDR3 coding sequence is TGTGCCAGCAGCCAAGATGCGGGACAGGGGGCAGATACGCAGTATTTT. The encoded protein is CASSQDAGQGADTQYF.

V is TRBV2 and J is TRBJ1-1; possibly TRBD1 for D (6 bases). CDR1 and CDR2 (germline): SNHLY, FYNNEI. The CDR3 has 14 amino acids. Trimming left V 5 bases short and J 3 bases short, with 13 bases between. CDR3 loop: CASSNRVGDTEAFF. In DNA form, the CDR3 reads TGTGCCAGCAGTAACAGGGTTGGAGACACTGAAGCTTTCTTT.

The CDR3 bases are TGTGCCAGCAAGGCCATCGCGGGGGGCAATCAGCCCCAGCATTTT. This gives the protein CASKAIAGGNQPQHF. This rearrangement joins TRBV6-1 to TRBJ1-5, with D perhaps TRBD1 (5 bases). The germline V and J ends were trimmed by 7 bases and 2 bases, with 15 bases remaining between them. The CDR3 loop spans 15 amino acids. The germline V gene encodes CDR1 MNHNS and CDR2 SASEGT.

This rearrangement joins TRBV6-5 to TRBJ1-3, with D tentatively TRBD1 (6 bases). With 4 bases removed from V and 0 bases from J, the gap between germline ends came to 10 bases. Germline V gene lookup returns CDR1 MNHEY and CDR2 SVGAGI. This CDR3 is built from 15 residues. The CDR3 DNA follows: TGTGCCAGCAGTTTACAGGGTTACTCTGGAAACACCATATATTTT. This translates into CASSLQGYSGNTIYF.